A selection of T cell receptor beta chains follows, all from one sample in a study of blood T cell repertoires in COVID-19. Sequenced by immunoSEQ multiplex PCR; TCRdb stores in-frame clones only, minus some. The repertoire consists of 130,000 or so clones, with around four fifths occurring once and the leading ten covering approximately 20%. The material sequenced was PBMCs or T cells enriched from blood (not recorded which). These receptors were taken from a man aged 25 to 45 who had recovered from COVID-19. Each CDR3 is given without its conserved first and last residue. Expanded clones get a size class; other rows say once, few or many, or leave the size out.

clone_size,v_call,j_call,cdr3_aa
.,TRBV29-1,TRBJ2-1,SGLSPSSYNEQF
.,TRBV27,TRBJ2-7,ASKLRGLENYEQY
.,TRBV5-1,TRBJ1-4,ASSLGTGLNEKLF
.,TRBV10-3,TRBJ1-6,AIRTGGLDSPLH
.,TRBV29-1,TRBJ2-1,SVVTTGDFNEQF
.,TRBV18,TRBJ2-3,ASSPPYYQTSTDTQY
.,TRBV2,TRBJ1-2,ASTTWYGYT
few,TRBV7-6,TRBJ2-3,ASSLTSGGTDTQY
.,TRBV2,TRBJ1-5,ASSEGDRNQPQH
.,TRBV2,TRBJ1-2,ASGNFAGGGYT
.,TRBV6-5,TRBJ1-6,ASSYSGGRNSPLH
.,TRBV6-4,TRBJ1-1,ASSSIQNTEAF
.,TRBV3-1/TRBV3-2,TRBJ2-7,ASSRDGTSGYYEQY
.,TRBV4-1,TRBJ1-1,ASSHADRVGTEAF
few,TRBV5-3,TRBJ2-7,VRSALAEMPGREYEQY
.,TRBV6-2/TRBV6-3,TRBJ2-2,ASSYGTRLGELF
.,TRBV10-2,TRBJ1-5,ASTQGAQPQH